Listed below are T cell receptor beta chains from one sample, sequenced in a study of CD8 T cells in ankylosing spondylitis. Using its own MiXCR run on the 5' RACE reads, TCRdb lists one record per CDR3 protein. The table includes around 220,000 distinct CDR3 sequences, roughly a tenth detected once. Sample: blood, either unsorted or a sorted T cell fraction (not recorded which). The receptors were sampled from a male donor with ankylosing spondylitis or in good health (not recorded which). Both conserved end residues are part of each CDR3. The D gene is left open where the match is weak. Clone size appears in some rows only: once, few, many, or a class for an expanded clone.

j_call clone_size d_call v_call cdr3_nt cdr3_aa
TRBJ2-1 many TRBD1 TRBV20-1 TGCAGTGCTCGGGACAGAATCTCCTACAATGAGCAGTTCTTC CSARDRISYNEQFF
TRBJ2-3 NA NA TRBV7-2 TGTGCCAGCAGCTTAGATGTGGGAGCCACAGATACGCAGTATTTT CASSLDVGATDTQYF
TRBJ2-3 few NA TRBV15 TGTGCCACCAGCAGCAGGGAAGGAAGCACAGATACGCAGTATTTT CATSSREGSTDTQYF
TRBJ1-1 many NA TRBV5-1 TGCGCCAGCAGGGACGGGCGAGGACTTACCCCCAGGGCTGAAGCTTTCTTT CASRDGRGLTPRAEAFF
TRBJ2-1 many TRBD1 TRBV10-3 TGTGCCATCAGTTCAGGGGGTGACAATGAGCAGTTCTTC CAISSGGDNEQFF
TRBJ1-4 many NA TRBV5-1 TGCGCCAGCAGCTCCCCCGGGACCGCCGGAAAACTGTTTTTT CASSSPGTAGKLFF
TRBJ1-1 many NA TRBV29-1 TGCAGCTCCAAAAGGGCCGGGGACACTGAAGCTTTCTTT CSSKRAGDTEAFF
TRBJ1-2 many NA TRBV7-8 TGTGCCAGCAGCTTACATGGGACAATTAACTATGGCTACACCTTC CASSLHGTINYGYTF
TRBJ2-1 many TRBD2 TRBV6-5 TGTGCCAGCAGTTCTTCCGGGACTAGCGGCTACAATGAGCAGTTCTTC CASSSSGTSGYNEQFF
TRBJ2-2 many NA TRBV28 TGTGCCAGCCGGCGACCTACAAACACCGGGGAGCTGTTTTTT CASRRPTNTGELFF
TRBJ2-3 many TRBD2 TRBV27 TGTGCCAGCAGTCCCCGACTAGCGGGGGAGACGCAGTATTTT CASSPRLAGETQYF
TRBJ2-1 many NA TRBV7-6 TGTGCCAGCAGCCCCTCAGGGGATGAGCAGTTCTTC CASSPSGDEQFF
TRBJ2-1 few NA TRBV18 TGTGCCAGCTCACCGTACGATGAGCAGTTCTTC CASSPYDEQFF
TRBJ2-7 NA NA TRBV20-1 TGCAGTGCCCCCCCGGCGGGGACTTCCTACGAGCAGTACTTC CSAPPAGTSYEQYF
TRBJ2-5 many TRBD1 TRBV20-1 TGCAGTGCGTCGACAGGGGGTAGGGAAGAGACCCAGTACTTC CSASTGGREETQYF
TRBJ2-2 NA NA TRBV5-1 TGCGCCAGCAGCTTGTTGGCCGGCGACACCGGGGAGCTGTTTTTT CASSLLAGDTGELFF
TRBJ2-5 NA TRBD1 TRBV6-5 TGTGCCAGCAGTTACTCAAGGGACAGGGGGCAAGAGACCCAGTACTTC CASSYSRDRGQETQYF
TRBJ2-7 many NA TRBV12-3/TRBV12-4 TGTGCCACCTCAACTACCTACGAGCAGTACTTC CATSTTYEQYF
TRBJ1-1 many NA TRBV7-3 TGTGCCAGCAGCGGGGACTCCGCTGAAGCTTTCTTT CASSGDSAEAFF
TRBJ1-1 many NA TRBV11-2 TGTGCCAGCAGCTTAACAGGACAGACTGAAGCTTTCTTT CASSLTGQTEAFF
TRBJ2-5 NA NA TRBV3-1 TGTGCCAGCAGTCTCGGGACTCAACTCCAAGAGACCCAGTACTTC CASSLGTQLQETQYF
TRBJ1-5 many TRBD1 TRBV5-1 TGCGCCAGCAGCTTGGAGGGACAGGGATTGGGGCCCCAGCATTTT CASSLEGQGLGPQHF
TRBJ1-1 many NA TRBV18 TGTGCCAGCTCGGCCGCGGGGGGAAACACTGAAGCTTTCTTT CASSAAGGNTEAFF
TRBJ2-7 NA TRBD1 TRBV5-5 TGTGCCAGCAGCTTGAGAGACAGGGACTCCTACGAGCAGTACTTC CASSLRDRDSYEQYF
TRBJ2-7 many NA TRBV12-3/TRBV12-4 TGTGCCAGCAGGAAGACAGGTCTGATGTTTTTCTACGAGCAGTACTTC CASRKTGLMFFYEQYF
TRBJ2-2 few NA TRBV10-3 TGTGCCATCAGTGAGCGTAGCAAAAACACCGGGGAGCTGTTTTTT CAISERSKNTGELFF
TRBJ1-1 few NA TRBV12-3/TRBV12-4 TGTGCCAGCCAAAAGGCTGGCACTGAAGCTTTCTTT CASQKAGTEAFF
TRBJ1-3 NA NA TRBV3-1 TGTGCCAGCAGCCAAGGTAACAGAGGAAACACCATATATTTT CASSQGNRGNTIYF
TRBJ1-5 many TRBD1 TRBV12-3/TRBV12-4 TGTGCCAGCAGTTTATACAGGGGGCGCGTCGGACAGCCCCAGCATTTT CASSLYRGRVGQPQHF
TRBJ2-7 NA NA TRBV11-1 TGTGCCAGCAGCCCCCTGGCGGGGGCACGCTACGAGCAGTACTTC CASSPLAGARYEQYF
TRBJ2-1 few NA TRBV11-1 TGTGCCAGCAGCGCCTCCGGGACACTCTCCTACAATGAGCAGTTCTTC CASSASGTLSYNEQFF
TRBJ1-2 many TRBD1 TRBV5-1 TGCGCCAGCAGCCTTCGGGACAGGTTTAACTATGGCTACACCTTC CASSLRDRFNYGYTF
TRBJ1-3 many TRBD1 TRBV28 TGTGCCAGCAGTTTCCCAGACAGGGCTGGAAACACCATATATTTT CASSFPDRAGNTIYF
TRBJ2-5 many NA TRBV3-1 TGTGCCAGCAGCCTAATCGGCGCACAAGAGACCCAGTACTTC CASSLIGAQETQYF
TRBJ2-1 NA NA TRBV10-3 TGTGCCATCAGTGAGGCCCTCGACTCCAACAATGAGCAGTTCTTC CAISEALDSNNEQFF
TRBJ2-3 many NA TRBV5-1 TGCGCCAGCAGCTTGTACCCGGTCCCAGATACGCAGTATTTT CASSLYPVPDTQYF
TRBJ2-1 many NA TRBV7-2 TGTGCCAGCAGCCAGGAGAGCTCCTACAATGAGCAGTTCTTC CASSQESSYNEQFF
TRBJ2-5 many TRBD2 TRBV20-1 TGCAGTGCTGGCGGTTCAGGCGGGGGGGCTGAAGAGACCCAGTACTTC CSAGGSGGGAEETQYF
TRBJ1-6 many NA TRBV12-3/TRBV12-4 TGTGCCAGCAGTTTGCTTGGTAATTCACCCCTCCACTTT CASSLLGNSPLHF
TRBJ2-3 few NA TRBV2 TGTGCCAGCAGTGGATTCGGGGGCACAGATACGCAGTATTTT CASSGFGGTDTQYF
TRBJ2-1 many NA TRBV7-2 TGTGCCAGCAGCTCCCAGGGAGTAGCTTCCTACAATGAGCAGTTCTTC CASSSQGVASYNEQFF
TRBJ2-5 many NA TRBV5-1 TGCGCCAGCAGCTTGGGACAGGAACAAGAGACCCAGTACTTC CASSLGQEQETQYF